A single sample is the source of the 25 T cell receptor beta chains below, sequenced in a study of T cells after yellow fever vaccination. TCRdb passed the 5' RACE reads through MiXCR, listing each CDR3 protein once. The top ten hold 3.3% of the sample, which has some 340,000 distinct CDR3 sequences, roughly 10% seen once. The sequencing used CD4+ T cells sorted from PBMCs, collected 45 days after the yellow fever booster vaccination. The receptors originated from a young man who received the YFV17D yellow fever vaccine.

The CDR3 loop is CASSYEPSGANVLTF. In DNA, the CDR3 is TGTGCCAGCAGTTACGAACCCTCTGGGGCCAACGTCCTGACTTTC. The genes are TRBV6-5 and TRBJ2-6; the D is unclear. Germline CDR1 and CDR2: MNHEY and SVGAGI. This CDR3 has 15 amino acids. V shed 2 bases and J shed 0 bases, with 5 bases lying between them.

The chain carries TRBV4-1 and TRBJ1-5; TRBD1 matches at 8 bases. In germline, CDR1 is MGHRA, CDR2 YSYEKL. The CDR3 consists of 16 residues. Trimming took 1 base from V and 4 from J; bases not matched to a gene: 6. The CDR3 DNA is TGCGCCAGCAGCCAAGGGGCAGGGGGCGGTAATCAGCCCCAGCATTTT. It is translated as CASSQGAGGGNQPQHF.

This sequence joins TRBV27 and TRBJ2-5; 12 nucleotides align to TRBD1. Germline loops: CDR1 MNHEY, CDR2 SMNVEV (reference sequence). Trimming removed 5 bases from V and 5 bases from J; junction bases left unmatched: 9. The CDR3 covers 16 residues. CDR3 amino acids: CASSKNRDRGLETQYF. The CDR3 DNA reads as TGTGCCAGCAGTAAGAATAGGGACAGGGGGCTGGAGACCCAGTACTTC.

This clonotype was detected a few times. V and J are TRBV3-1 and TRBJ2-1; 7 nucleotides align to TRBD2. Looked up from germline, CDR1 is LGHDT and CDR2 is YNNKEL (reference sequence). This CDR3 contains 15 residues. Trimming at V came to 3 bases and at J to 9 bases, leaving 11 bases not matched to a gene. This CDR3 reads CASSQQGTSAGEQFF. The CDR3 region has the DNA TGTGCCAGCAGCCAGCAAGGAACTAGCGCGGGTGAGCAGTTCTTC.

In its sample, this clonotype was seen many times. The chain is built from TRBV12-3 or TRBV12-4 and TRBJ2-5; TRBD1 matches 10 bases. Losses at the gene ends were 4 bases for V and 4 bases for J; bases not matched to a gene: 6. The CDR3 runs 15 residues. For the CDR3, the DNA is TGTGCCAGCAGTTCCGGACAGGGGGGCCGAGAGACCCAGTACTTC. Protein product: CASSSGQGGRETQYF.

The V and J genes are TRBV12-3 or TRBV12-4 and TRBJ2-6; D not certain. Trimming shortened V by 5 bases and J by 10 bases, and 6 bases separated the two germline ends. The CDR3 covers 11 residues. The chain's CDR3 is CASSPYNVLTF. The CDR3 nucleotides are TGTGCCAGCAGTCCTTATAACGTCCTGACTTTC.

This chain's CDR3 is CASSLWGQGAAEPQHF. DNA of the CDR3: TGCGCCAGCAGCTTGTGGGGTCAGGGGGCGGCGGAGCCCCAGCATTTT. The chain links TRBV5-1 to TRBJ1-5; TRBD1 matches at 8 bases. Germline V gene lookup returns CDR1 SGHRS and CDR2 YFSETQ. V dropped 1 base and J dropped 8; count of bases not matched to a gene: 11. CDR3 length: 16 amino acids.

This chain joins TRBV20-1 and TRBJ1-5; TRBD1 agrees at 10 bases. The CDR3 extends over 15 amino acids. The V gene end was trimmed by 3 bases and the J gene end by 2 bases; junction bases not matched to a gene: 4. Germline V gene sequence: CDR1 DFQATT, CDR2 SNEGSKA (reference sequence). The CDR3 loop reads CSASLGTGGNQPQHF. CDR3 nucleotides: TGCAGTGCTAGCCTCGGGACAGGGGGCAATCAGCCCCAGCATTTT.

The chain recombines TRBV7-2 with TRBJ2-5; maybe TRBD2 (5 bases). CDR1 and CDR2 from the germline V gene are SGHTA and FQGNSA. Trimming cost V 5 bases and J 5 bases, with 24 bases left between them. The CDR3 is 17 residues long. In nucleotides, the CDR3 is TGTGCCAGCAGCCCCACCGGGCGGCGGGTGCCCGGGGAGACCCAGTACTTC. Translation: CASSPTGRRVPGETQYF. Variable domain in full (rest from reference TRBV7-2 and TRBJ2-5): GAGVSQSPSNKVTEKGKDVELRCDPISGHTALYWYRQSLGQGLEFLIYFQGNSAPDKSGLPSDRFSAERTGGSVSTLTIQRTQQEDSAVYLCASSPTGRRVPGETQYFGPGTRLLVL.

This clonotype was seen a handful of times. The chain joins TRBV27 to TRBJ1-5; no clear D gene. The CDR3 loop spans 15 amino acids. Germline V lookup: CDR1 MNHEY, CDR2 SMNVEV (reference sequence). The V gene lost 5 bases and the J gene lost 2 bases, with 13 bases spanning the gap. CDR3 sequence (DNA): TGTGCCAGCAGTCCGTTGCCTGAGGGCAATCAGCCCCAGCATTTT. Protein sequence: CASSPLPEGNQPQHF.

This clonotype was seen more than once but under ten times. V usage is TRBV6-2 or TRBV6-3 and J usage is TRBJ2-2; 8 bases map to TRBD1. V lost 2 bases, J lost 6 bases, and 2 bases stayed unmatched. Germline CDR1 is MNHEY and CDR2 is SVGEGT. The CDR3 is 14 residues long. CDR3 bases: TGTGCCAGCAGTTACACACAGGGGGCCGGGGAGCTGTTTTTT. Its translation: CASSYTQGAGELFF.

This clonotype was recorded many times. This chain connects TRBV20-1 to TRBJ2-1; 12 bases align to TRBD2. Germline V lookup: CDR1 DFQATT, CDR2 SNEGSKA (reference sequence). The junction had 10 bases not matched to a gene; V was cut back by 3 bases and J by 7 bases. CDR3 size: 16 residues. CDR3 in DNA: TGCAGTGCTAGGCCTAGCGGGGGGGCCTTATGGAATGAGCAGTTCTTC. It translates to CSARPSGGALWNEQFF.

This clonotype was counted only a few times. The V and J genes are TRBV7-3 and TRBJ2-2; D might be TRBD1 (5 bases). Deletions cut 5 bases from V and 1 base from J, with 11 bases between. The CDR3 consists of 15 residues. Germline CDR1 SGHTA, CDR2 FQGTGA. The CDR3 loop reads CASSPQGRNTGELFF. CDR3 DNA sequence: TGTGCCAGCAGCCCGCAGGGTAGGAACACCGGGGAGCTGTTTTTT.

This clonotype has only a few counts. J is TRBJ2-5 and V is TRBV12-3 or TRBV12-4; 11 bases map to TRBD1. The CDR3 is 15 residues long. J lost 4 bases, V lost 2 bases, and 3 bases had no gene match. CDR3 coding DNA: TGTGCCAGCAGTTTAAGGACAGGGGGCGCAGAGACCCAGTACTTC. Translation: CASSLRTGGAETQYF.

This clonotype was recorded a few times. This chain uses TRBV20-1 with TRBJ2-2; TRBD1 matches at 7 bases. The CDR3 spans 17 residues. Germline-derived CDR1 and CDR2 are DFQATT and SNEGSKA (reference sequence). Germline trimming cut 1 base from V and 2 bases from J; bases unmatched to any gene: 10. The CDR3 nucleotides read TGCAGTGCTAGAGCCTACCTGGGACAGAAAAACACCGGGGAGCTGTTTTTT. Protein product: CSARAYLGQKNTGELFF.

This clonotype was seen a few times. The J gene is TRBJ2-5, the V gene TRBV7-8; D not resolved. Trimming pared 3 bases from V and 4 bases from J, leaving 12 bases between. CDR1 SGHVS and CDR2 FQNEAQ come from the germline V gene. There are 14 residues in the CDR3. The CDR3 loop reads CASSLSRAPETQYF. Written as DNA, the CDR3 is TGTGCCAGCAGCTTGTCCCGGGCCCCAGAGACCCAGTACTTC.

This clonotype was found many times. The J gene is TRBJ2-4, the V gene TRBV20-1; D possibly corresponds to TRBD1 (5 bases). V was trimmed by 5 bases and J by 0 bases, leaving 14 bases between them. Germline-derived CDR1 and CDR2 are DFQATT and SNEGSKA (reference sequence). The CDR3 runs to 15 residues. CDR3: CSARQYGLAKNIQYF. In DNA form, the CDR3 reads TGCAGTGCTCGACAGTACGGATTAGCCAAAAACATTCAGTACTTC.

This clonotype was seen more than once but under ten times. V usage is TRBV7-2 and J usage is TRBJ2-3; unclear D gene. The CDR3 has 15 amino acids. Germline-derived CDR1 and CDR2 are SGHTA and FQGNSA. Trimming cost V 5 bases and J 2 bases, with 14 bases left between them. DNA of the CDR3: TGTGCCAGCAGCACGCGCGTGACCAACACAGATACGCAGTATTTT. It encodes CASSTRVTNTDTQYF.

CDR3 sequence reads: CASADRGIGELFF. CDR3 DNA sequence: TGTGCCAGCGCCGACAGGGGCATCGGGGAGCTGTTTTTT. The chain carries TRBV6-5 and TRBJ2-2; 8 nucleotides align to TRBD1. V was clipped by 8 bases and J by 7 bases; unmatched bases: 6. Germline-derived CDR1 and CDR2 are MNHEY and SVGAGI. This CDR3 is 13 amino acids long.

The chain combines TRBV7-2 with TRBJ1-6; D might be TRBD1 (5 bases). Germline assignment: CDR1 SGHTA and CDR2 FQGNSA. This CDR3 has 16 residues. V dropped 1 base and J dropped 4 bases, with 11 bases sitting between them. The CDR3 here is CASSLGGISYNSPLHF. Here the CDR3 DNA reads TGTGCCAGCAGCTTAGGGGGGATTAGTTATAATTCACCCCTCCACTTT.

Written as DNA, the CDR3 is TGCAGTGCCGCGGGACAGGGGACAGATACGCAGTATTTT. Its protein is CSAAGQGTDTQYF. The chain is built from TRBV20-1 and TRBJ2-3, with 10 bases fitting TRBD1. This CDR3 spans 13 amino acids. V shed 6 bases and J 3 bases; nucleotides not matched to a gene: 3. Germline V lookup: CDR1 DFQATT, CDR2 SNEGSKA (reference sequence).

The table lists this clonotype with a few counts. The chain employs TRBV7-9 and TRBJ2-3; either TRBD1 or TRBD2 may fit D (5 bases each). V gave up 5 bases and J gave up 8 bases, with 20 bases separating them. The CDR3 spans 15 residues. Germline CDR1 reads SEHNR; CDR2 reads FQNEAQ (reference sequence). The CDR3 DNA follows: TGTGCCAGCAGCCTCCTCTCCGGGGCCTGGAGTACGCAGTATTTT. Its translation: CASSLLSGAWSTQYF.

The gene calls are TRBV15 and TRBJ2-7; tentatively, D is TRBD1 (6 bases). CDR3 size: 12 residues. Germline V gives CDR1 LNHNV, CDR2 YYDKDF (reference sequence). The V gene lost 6 bases and the J gene lost 11 bases, with 17 bases spanning the gap. The CDR3 nucleotides are TGTGCCACCAGTCCCGACGGGACACGGGAGTACTTC. This encodes CATSPDGTREYF. Full variable domain (remainder filled in from reference TRBV15 and TRBJ2-7): DAMVIQNPRYQVTQFGKPVTLSCSQTLNHNVMYWYQQKSSQAPKLLFHYYDKDFNNEADTPDNFQSRRPNTSFCFLDIRSPGLGDTAMYLCATSPDGTREYFGPGTRLTVT.

This clonotype occurred a few times. CDR3 in amino acids: CASGAVRGDYEAFF. DNA for the CDR3: TGTGCCAGTGGGGCCGTCAGGGGCGACTATGAAGCTTTCTTT. The genes are TRBV19 and TRBJ1-1; TRBD1 might be the D (6 bases). Trimming took off 8 bases at V and 7 bases at J, with 20 bases between the two ends. The germline CDR1 and CDR2 sequences are LNHDA and SQIVND (reference sequence). The CDR3 covers 14 residues.

This clonotype was detected a few times. The chain's CDR3 is CASSLTGAGYNSPLHF. For the CDR3, the DNA is TGTGCCAGCAGCTTGACAGGGGCGGGTTATAATTCACCCCTCCACTTT. The V gene is TRBV5-6, the J gene TRBJ1-6; 7 bases match TRBD1. The CDR3 spans 16 residues. V lost 1 base and J lost 4; bases outside the gene matches: 5. Germline V gene lookup returns CDR1 SGHDT and CDR2 YYEEEE.